The T cell receptor (beta chain) under discussion was sequenced for a study of T cells in Graves' hyperthyroidism and ophthalmopathy. Ophthalmopathy in the patients scored at least 3 on Clinical Activity Score and at least 4 on NOSPECS grade, lasting under 3 months. PBMCs were sourced from about 10 ml fresh peripheral blood. Amplified regions were TCR beta CDR3 sequences from RNA transcripts. With the HTBI primer set, the TCR CDR3 went through a first round of RT-PCR. One entry per CDR3 protein, called by TCRdb with MiXCR from the multiplex PCR reads. Of fewer than 350,000 distinct CDR3 sequences listed, less than 20% were seen once; the top ten hold 15%. This clonotype was picked up many times. The sample was blood. This clonotype originated in a woman aged 40 to 49 with Graves' ophthalmopathy.

In nucleotides, the CDR3 is TGCAGCGCAGGACAGCCGGGCGGCTACACCTTC. This gives the protein CSAGQPGGYTF. The rearrangement joins TRBV29-1 to TRBJ1-2; D might be TRBD1 (6 bases). This CDR3 region has 11 residues. Looked up from germline, CDR1 is SQVTM and CDR2 is ANQGSEA. The V gene lost 7 bases and the J gene lost 8 bases, with 14 bases spanning the gap.